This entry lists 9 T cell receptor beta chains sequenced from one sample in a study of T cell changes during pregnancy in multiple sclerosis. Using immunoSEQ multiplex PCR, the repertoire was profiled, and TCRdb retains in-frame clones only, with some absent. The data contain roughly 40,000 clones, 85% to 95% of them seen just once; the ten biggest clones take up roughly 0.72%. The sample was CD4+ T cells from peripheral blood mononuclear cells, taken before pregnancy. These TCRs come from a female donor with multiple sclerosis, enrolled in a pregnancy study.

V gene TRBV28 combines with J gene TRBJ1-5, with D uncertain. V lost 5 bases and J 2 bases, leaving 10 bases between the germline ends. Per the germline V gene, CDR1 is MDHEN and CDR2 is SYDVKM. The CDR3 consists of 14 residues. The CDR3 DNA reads TGTGCCAGCAGTCCCCGATTAGGCAATCAGCCCCAGCATTTT. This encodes CASSPRLGNQPQHF.

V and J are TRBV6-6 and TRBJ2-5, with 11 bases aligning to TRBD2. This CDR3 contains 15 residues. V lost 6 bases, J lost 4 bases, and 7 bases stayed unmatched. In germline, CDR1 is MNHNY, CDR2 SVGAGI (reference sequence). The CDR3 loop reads CASSIAGGLGETQYF. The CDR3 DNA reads TGTGCCAGCAGCATAGCGGGAGGGCTAGGAGAGACCCAGTACTTC.

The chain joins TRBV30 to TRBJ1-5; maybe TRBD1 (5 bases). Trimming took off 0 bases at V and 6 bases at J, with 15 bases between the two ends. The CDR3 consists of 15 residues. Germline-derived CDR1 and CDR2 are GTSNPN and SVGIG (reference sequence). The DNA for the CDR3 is TGTGCCTGGAGTGTGGGGTCAGGGCATGGTCAGCCCCAGCATTTT. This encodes CAWSVGSGHGQPQHF.

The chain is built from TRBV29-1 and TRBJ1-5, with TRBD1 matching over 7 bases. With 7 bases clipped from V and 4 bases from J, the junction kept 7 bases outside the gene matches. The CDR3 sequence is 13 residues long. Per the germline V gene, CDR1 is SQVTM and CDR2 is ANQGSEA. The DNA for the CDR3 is TGCAGCGCCGGCAGGGGGGTTAATCAGCCCCAGCATTTT. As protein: CSAGRGVNQPQHF.

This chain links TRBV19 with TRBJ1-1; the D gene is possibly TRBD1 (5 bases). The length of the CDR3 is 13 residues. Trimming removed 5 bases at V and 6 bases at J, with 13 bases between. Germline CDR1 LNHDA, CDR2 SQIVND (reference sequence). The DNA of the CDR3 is TGTGCCAGTAGTCCTCCCCCGACAGCTGAAGCTTTCTTT. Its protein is CASSPPPTAEAFF.

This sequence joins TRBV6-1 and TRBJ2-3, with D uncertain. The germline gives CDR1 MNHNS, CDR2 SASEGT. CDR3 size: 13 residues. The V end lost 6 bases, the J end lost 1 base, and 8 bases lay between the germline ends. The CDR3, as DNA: TGTGCCAGCAGATTAGTGGGCACAGATACGCAGTATTTT. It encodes CASRLVGTDTQYF.

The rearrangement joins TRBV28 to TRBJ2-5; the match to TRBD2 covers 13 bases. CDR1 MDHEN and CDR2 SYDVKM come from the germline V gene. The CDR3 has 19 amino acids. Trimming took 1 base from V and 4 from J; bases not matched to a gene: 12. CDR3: CASSLSITSGRAGTETQYF. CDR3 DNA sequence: TGTGCCAGCAGTTTATCTATTACTAGCGGGAGGGCGGGGACAGAGACCCAGTACTTC.

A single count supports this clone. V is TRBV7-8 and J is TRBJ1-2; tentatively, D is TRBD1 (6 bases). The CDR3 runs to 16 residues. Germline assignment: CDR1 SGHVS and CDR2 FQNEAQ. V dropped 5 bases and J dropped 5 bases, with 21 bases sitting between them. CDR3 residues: CASSQTSARGLYGYTF. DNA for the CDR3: TGTGCCAGCAGCCAGACATCCGCCAGGGGACTATATGGCTACACCTTC.

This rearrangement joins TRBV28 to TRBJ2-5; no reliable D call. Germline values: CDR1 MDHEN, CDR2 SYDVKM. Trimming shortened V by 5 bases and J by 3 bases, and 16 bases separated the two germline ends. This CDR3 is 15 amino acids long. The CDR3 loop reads CASSLPPIPEETQYF. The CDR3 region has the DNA TGTGCCAGCAGTCTTCCTCCAATCCCAGAAGAGACCCAGTACTTC. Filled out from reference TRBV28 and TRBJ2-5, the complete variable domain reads DVKVTQSSRYLVKRTGEKVFLECVQDMDHENMFWYRQDPGLGLRLIYFSYDVKMKEKGDIPEGYSVSREKKERFSLILESASTNQTSMYLCASSLPPIPEETQYFGPGTRLLVL.